This note documents a single T cell receptor beta chain sequence. This entry comes from a study of T cell changes during pregnancy in multiple sclerosis. The repertoire was sequenced with immunoSEQ multiplex PCR; TCRdb's copy has only in-frame clones and lacks some. The repertoire holds about 31,000 clones, with roughly 87% as singletons. The sequenced sample was CD8+ T cells from peripheral blood mononuclear cells, obtained before pregnancy. This TCR came from a female donor with multiple sclerosis, enrolled in a pregnancy study.

The CDR3 sequence: CASSEAWDRGTDTQYF. The DNA of the CDR3 is TGTGCCAGCAGTGAAGCTTGGGACAGGGGCACAGATACGCAGTATTTT. The chain carries TRBV6-1 and TRBJ2-3; 9 positions match TRBD1. This CDR3 comprises 16 residues. After removal of 0 bases from V and 1 base from J, the junction contained 2 bases not matched to a gene. CDR1 is MNHNS and CDR2 is SASEGT in the germline V gene.